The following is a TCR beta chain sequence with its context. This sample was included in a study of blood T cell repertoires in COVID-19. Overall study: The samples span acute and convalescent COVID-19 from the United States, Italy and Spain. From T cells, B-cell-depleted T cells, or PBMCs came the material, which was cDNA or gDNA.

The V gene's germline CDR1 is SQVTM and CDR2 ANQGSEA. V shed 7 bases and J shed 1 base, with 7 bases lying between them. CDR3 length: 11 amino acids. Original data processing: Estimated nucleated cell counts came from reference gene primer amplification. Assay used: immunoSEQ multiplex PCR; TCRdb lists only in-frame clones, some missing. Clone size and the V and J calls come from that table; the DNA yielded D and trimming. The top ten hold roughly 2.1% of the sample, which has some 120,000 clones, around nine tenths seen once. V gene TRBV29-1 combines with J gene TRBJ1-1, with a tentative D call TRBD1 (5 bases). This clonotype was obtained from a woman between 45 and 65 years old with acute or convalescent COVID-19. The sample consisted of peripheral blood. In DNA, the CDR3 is TGCAGCGGACAGAGGAACACTGAAGCTTTCTTT. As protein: CSGQRNTEAFF.